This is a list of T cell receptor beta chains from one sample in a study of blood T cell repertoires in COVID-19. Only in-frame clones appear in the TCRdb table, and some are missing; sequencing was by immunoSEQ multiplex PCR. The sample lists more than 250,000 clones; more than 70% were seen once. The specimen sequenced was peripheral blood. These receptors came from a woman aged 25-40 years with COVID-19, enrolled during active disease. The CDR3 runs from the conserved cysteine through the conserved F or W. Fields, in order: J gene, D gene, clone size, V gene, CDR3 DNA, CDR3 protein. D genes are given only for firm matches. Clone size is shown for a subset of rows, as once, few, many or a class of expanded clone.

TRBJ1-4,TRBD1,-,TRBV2,TGTGCCAGCAGTGAAGGGGACAGACGTAATGAAAAACTGTTTTTT,CASSEGDRRNEKLFF
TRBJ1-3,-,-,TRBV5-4,TGTGCCAGCAGCTTGGCCAAGGGGGACTCTGGAAACACCATATATTTT,CASSLAKGDSGNTIYF
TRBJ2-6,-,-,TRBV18,TGTGCCAGCTCTACCTCACAGGGTCGGAACTCTGGGGCCAACGTCCTGACTTTC,CASSTSQGRNSGANVLTF
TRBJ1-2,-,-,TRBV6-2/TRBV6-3,TGTGCCAGCAGCTTGACTGAGGACTATGGCTACACCTTC,CASSLTEDYGYTF
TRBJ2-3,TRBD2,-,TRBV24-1,TGTGCCACCAGGTCCGGGACTAGCGCCACAGATACGCAGTATTTT,CATRSGTSATDTQYF
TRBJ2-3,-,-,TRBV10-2,TGCGCCAGCAGTGACCTTGGGGGCAATACGCAGTATTTT,CASSDLGGNTQYF
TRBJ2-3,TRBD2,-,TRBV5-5,TGTGCCAGCGGTCCCGGGATAGCGGGGGGTCTAGATACGCAGTATTTT,CASGPGIAGGLDTQYF
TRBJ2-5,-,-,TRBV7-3,TGTGCCAGCAGCCTTGGGGGGAATCAAGAGACCCAGTACTTC,CASSLGGNQETQYF
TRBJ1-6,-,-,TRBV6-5,TGTGCCAGCAGTTTCGAAGGGGTGGACGGTTCACCCCTCCACTTT,CASSFEGVDGSPLHF
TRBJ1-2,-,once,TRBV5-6,TGTGCCAGCAGCCACACTCTGAGGTGGAACTATGGCTACACCTTC,CASSHTLRWNYGYTF
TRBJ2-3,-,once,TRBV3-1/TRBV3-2,TGTGCCAGCAGCGCAGCGACTCAACCAGATACGCAGTATTTT,CASSAATQPDTQYF
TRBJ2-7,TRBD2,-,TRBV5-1,TGCGCCAGCAGCTGGGACCGGGACTACCTCGGCGAATGGCGCGAGCAGTACTTC,CASSWDRDYLGEWREQYF
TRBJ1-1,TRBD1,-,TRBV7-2,TGTGCCAGCAGCCCCCGGACAGGAAGGAACACTGAAGCTTTCTTT,CASSPRTGRNTEAFF
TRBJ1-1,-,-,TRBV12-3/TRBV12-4,TGTGCCAGCAGTTCCAAAAACACTGAAGCTTTCTTT,CASSSKNTEAFF
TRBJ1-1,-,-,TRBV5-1,TGCGCCAGCAGCTTGGCACCGGGGAACACTGAAGCTTTCTTT,CASSLAPGNTEAFF
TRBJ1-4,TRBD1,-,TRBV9,TGTGCCAGCAGCCTCGGGACAGCAACTAATGAAAAACTGTTTTTT,CASSLGTATNEKLFF
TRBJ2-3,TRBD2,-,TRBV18,TGTGCCAGCTCACCACCTAGCGGGGGGGGCACAGATACGCAGTATTTT,CASSPPSGGGTDTQYF
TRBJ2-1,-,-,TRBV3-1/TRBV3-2,TGTGCCAGCAGACCTCGGGACGTGGGGGGAAACAATGAGCAGTTCTTC,CASRPRDVGGNNEQFF
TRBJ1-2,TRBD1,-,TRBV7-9,TGTGCCAGCAGCCCACCCCGGGACAGAGACTCCTCCTATGGCTACACCTTC,CASSPPRDRDSSYGYTF
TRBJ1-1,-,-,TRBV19,TGTGCCAGTAGTATTTTCTCACGGGGCACTGAAGCTTTCTTT,CASSIFSRGTEAFF
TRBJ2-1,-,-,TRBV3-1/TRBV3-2,TGTGCCAGCAGCCGGAACGACTTGGAGCAGTTCTTC,CASSRNDLEQFF
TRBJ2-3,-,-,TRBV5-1,TGCGCCAGCAGCTCAGGGAGGCCAGGCACAGATACGCAGTATTTT,CASSSGRPGTDTQYF
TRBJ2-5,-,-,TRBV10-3,TGTGCCATCAGTGAGTCGGGGGGACAGCAAGAGACCCAGTACTTC,CAISESGGQQETQYF
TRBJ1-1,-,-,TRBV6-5,TGTGCCAGCCGGATAGGGGGTCGTACTGAAGCTTTCTTT,CASRIGGRTEAFF
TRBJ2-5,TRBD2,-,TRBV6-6,TGTGCCAGCAGTCCACCACCCGGACTAGCGGGGGGCCAAGAGACCCAGTACTTC,CASSPPPGLAGGQETQYF
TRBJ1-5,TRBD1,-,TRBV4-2,TGTGCCAGCAGCCAAGTCCGGACAGGGAACAATCCTAGCAATCAGCCCCAGCATTTT,CASSQVRTGNNPSNQPQHF